One TCR beta chain is described in this entry. This sample stems from a study of cytomegalovirus exposure and HLA in healthy donors. Primers for the PCR totalled 60 Vbeta and 13 Jbeta. Here immunoSEQ multiplex PCR was the method, and the copy in TCRdb shows in-frame clones only, minus some. The sample holds about 41,000 clones. Looked up from germline, CDR1 is SGHNT and CDR2 is YYREEE (reference sequence). Trimming pared 0 bases from V and 1 base from J, leaving 7 bases between. The CDR3 contains 14 residues. The source of this sequence is a man under 40 in good health and CMV-seronegative. The specimen sequenced was PBMCs. The genes are TRBV5-4 and TRBJ1-2; no clear D gene. The CDR3: CASSLESSNYGYTF. The CDR3 DNA reads as TGTGCCAGCAGCTTGGAGTCCAGTAACTATGGCTACACCTTC.